A selection of T cell receptor beta chains follows, all from one sample in a study of cytomegalovirus exposure and HLA in healthy donors. TCRdb's copy holds only in-frame clones and misses some; the assay was immunoSEQ multiplex PCR. The sample lists approximately 120,000 clones, over 70% occurring once. Sequenced: PBMCs. Every receptor here comes from a woman between 50 and 59 years old in good health and CMV-seronegative. The CDR3 runs from the conserved cysteine through the conserved F or W. Each record gives: V gene, D gene, clone size, J gene, CDR3 DNA, CDR3 protein. The D gene is left open where the match is weak. Where a row states a size, it is once, few, many or the class of an expanded clone; other rows omit it.

TRBV30	TRBD2	few	TRBJ2-5	TGTGCCTGGAACGGGGGGGCACCGGGATCTCAAGAGACCCAGTACTTC	CAWNGGAPGSQETQYF
TRBV5-4	.	.	TRBJ2-7	TGTGCCAGCAGCTCCAGGGACAAGACCTACGAGCAGTACTTC	CASSSRDKTYEQYF
TRBV7-2	.	.	TRBJ2-5	TGTGCCAGCAGCCCCCGACATCTCGCCTCGGAGACCCAGTACTTC	CASSPRHLASETQYF
TRBV25-1	.	.	TRBJ2-1	TGTGCCAGCGAGTCCCCGACGGGGGGCGATGAGCAGTTCTTC	CASESPTGGDEQFF
TRBV19	TRBD2	.	TRBJ2-1	TGTGCCAGTATCGGGCTAGCGGGAGTTCAGAATGAGCAGTTCTTC	CASIGLAGVQNEQFF
TRBV16	.	.	TRBJ1-2	TGTGCCAGCAGCCGAGGGAGCACCTATGGCTACACCTTC	CASSRGSTYGYTF
TRBV5-4	TRBD2	.	TRBJ2-5	TGTGCCAGCAGCTTGATCGGGACTAGCGGGAGTCAAGAGACCCAGTACTTC	CASSLIGTSGSQETQYF
TRBV5-1	TRBD2	.	TRBJ2-3	TGCGCCAGCAGCTTGCAACCGGGACTAGCGGGAGGTCGGGGAGATACGCAGTATTTT	CASSLQPGLAGGRGDTQYF
TRBV28	TRBD1	.	TRBJ1-2	TGTGCCAGCATCCAGGGGGCCCGTGAATTCTATGGCTACACCTTC	CASIQGAREFYGYTF
TRBV6-5	.	.	TRBJ1-2	TGTGCCAGCAGACAGGGTAGGGGCTACACCTTC	CASRQGRGYTF
TRBV5-4	TRBD1	few	TRBJ1-6	TGTGCCAGCAGCTTGACAGACAGGGGAGTTTCACCCCTCCACTTT	CASSLTDRGVSPLHF
TRBV6-5	.	.	TRBJ2-7	TGTGCCAGCAAAATTGGGTCGCAGGTCTACGAGCAGTACTTC	CASKIGSQVYEQYF
TRBV10-3	TRBD1	.	TRBJ1-1	TGTGCCATCAGCCCGGGACAGGTAGAACGGGCTTTCTTT	CAISPGQVERAFF
TRBV14	TRBD2	few	TRBJ2-7	TGTGCCAGCAGTCCTATACTAGCGGGATACGACGAGCAGTACTTC	CASSPILAGYDEQYF
TRBV5-1	.	.	TRBJ1-3	TGCGCCAGCAGCTTGATTCAGGGGAGCTCTGGAAACACCATATATTTT	CASSLIQGSSGNTIYF
TRBV7-3	TRBD1	few	TRBJ2-7	TGTGCCAGCAGCCTGGGGGGACAGGGGTGGGACGAGCAGTACTTC	CASSLGGQGWDEQYF
TRBV5-4	.	.	TRBJ2-7	TGTGCCAGCAGCCATGGGGGGTACGAGCAGTACTTC	CASSHGGYEQYF
TRBV14	.	.	TRBJ1-1	TGTGCCAGCAGCCGGACAAATAGGGCGTGGGCTTTCTTT	CASSRTNRAWAFF
TRBV6-6	.	.	TRBJ1-5	TGTGCCAGCAGCGAGGGGGTGATCAATCAGCCCCAGCATTTT	CASSEGVINQPQHF
TRBV27	TRBD2	once	TRBJ2-7	TGTGCCAGCTACCGCGGACTAGTTGCGCCCGAGCAGTACTTC	CASYRGLVAPEQYF
TRBV28	TRBD2	.	TRBJ2-2	TGTGTCAGCAGTTTAACCCCACATCTAGCGGGAAACACCGGGGAGCTGTTTTTT	CVSSLTPHLAGNTGELFF
TRBV7-6	.	.	TRBJ1-4	TGTGCCAGCAGTTTAGCGTCGAGTGAAAAACTGTTTTTT	CASSLASSEKLFF
TRBV29-1	.	.	TRBJ1-4	TGCAGCGTCCTGGACAGTTATGAAAAACTGTTTTTT	CSVLDSYEKLFF
TRBV7-2	.	.	TRBJ2-7	TGTGCCAGCAGCTTATGGGCGGGAACCTACGAGCAGTACTTC	CASSLWAGTYEQYF
TRBV7-9	.	.	TRBJ1-1	TGTGCCAGCAGCGCCGACAGAATAAGTCCTGAAGCTTTCTTT	CASSADRISPEAFF
TRBV2	.	.	TRBJ1-5	TGTGCCAGCAGTGGAACAGCTGATAGCAATCAGCCCCAGCATTTT	CASSGTADSNQPQHF
TRBV27	TRBD2	.	TRBJ2-1	TGTGCCAGCAGTTTATATGGCGGGAGCGGTAATGAGCAGTTCTTC	CASSLYGGSGNEQFF
TRBV7-9	TRBD1	.	TRBJ1-1	TGTGCCAGCAGCTTAGGGGGGGGACAGGGCGCTGAAGCTTTCTTT	CASSLGGGQGAEAFF
TRBV10-3	.	.	TRBJ1-5	TGTGCCATCAGCACCAAGCCAGCGGCCAATTTTCCGAATCAGCCCCAGCATTTT	CAISTKPAANFPNQPQHF
TRBV6-1	TRBD2	.	TRBJ2-5	TGTGCCAGCAGTGAGCTAGCGGGAGGGCCCTCGTGGGAGACCCAGTACTTC	CASSELAGGPSWETQYF
TRBV19	.	.	TRBJ2-5	TGTGCCAGTAGTGAGACCGGGACACAGCAAGAGACCCAGTACTTC	CASSETGTQQETQYF
TRBV5-5	.	.	TRBJ2-7	TGTGCCAGCAGCAATCTCGACAGGTCCGAGCAGTACTTC	CASSNLDRSEQYF
TRBV9	TRBD1	once	TRBJ1-2	TGTGCCAGCAGCGGCCCAGGACAGGCTAACTATGGCTACACCTTC	CASSGPGQANYGYTF
TRBV11-2	TRBD2	.	TRBJ2-1	TGTGCCAGCAGCACCCTGGCGGGGGGCGATGAGCAGTTCTTC	CASSTLAGGDEQFF
TRBV11-2	.	.	TRBJ1-1	TGTGCCAGCAGCTCACAGGCTACGAACACTGAAGCTTTCTTT	CASSSQATNTEAFF
TRBV19	.	.	TRBJ2-1	TGTGCCAGTAGCATAGCTAGACTTCAGTTCTTC	CASSIARLQFF
TRBV5-1	.	.	TRBJ2-7	TGCGCCAGCAGCTTGAGCACAGGGGGGGCCCTCGAGCAGTACTTC	CASSLSTGGALEQYF
TRBV9	.	.	TRBJ2-3	TGTGCCAGCAGCCCCACATCCCGATCAGATACGCAGTATTTT	CASSPTSRSDTQYF
TRBV14	TRBD1	.	TRBJ1-4	TGTGCCAGCAGCCGAGGGACAGAGGACGAAAAACTGTTTTTT	CASSRGTEDEKLFF
TRBV5-1	TRBD1	once	TRBJ1-5	TGCGCCAGCAGCTTGGCAGGGGGATATCAGCCCCAGCATTTT	CASSLAGGYQPQHF
TRBV19	.	.	TRBJ2-1	TGTGCCAGTAGTCCCCGCGGAGGTGAGCAGTTCTTC	CASSPRGGEQFF
TRBV30	.	.	TRBJ1-4	TGTGCCTGGAGCGAGGGGGGGGTTGGTGAAAAACTGTTTTTT	CAWSEGGVGEKLFF